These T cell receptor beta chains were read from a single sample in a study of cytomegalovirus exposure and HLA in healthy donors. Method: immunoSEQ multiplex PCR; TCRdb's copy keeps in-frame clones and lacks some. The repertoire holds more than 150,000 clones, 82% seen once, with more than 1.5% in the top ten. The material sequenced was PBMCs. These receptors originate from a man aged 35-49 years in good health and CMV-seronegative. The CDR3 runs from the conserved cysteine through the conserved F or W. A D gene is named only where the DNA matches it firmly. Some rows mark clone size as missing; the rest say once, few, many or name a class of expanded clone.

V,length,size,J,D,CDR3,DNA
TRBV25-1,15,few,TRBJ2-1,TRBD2,CASSALAGNYNEQFF,TGTGCCAGCAGTGCACTAGCGGGGAATTACAATGAGCAGTTCTTC
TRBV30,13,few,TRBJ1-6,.,CAWSGQQNSPLHF,TGTGCCTGGAGTGGACAGCAAAATTCACCCCTCCACTTT
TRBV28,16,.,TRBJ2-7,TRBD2,CASSRFGSGRSYEQYF,TGTGCCAGCAGCCGATTCGGGAGCGGGAGGTCTTACGAGCAGTACTTC
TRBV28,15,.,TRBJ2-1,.,CASSLGLFGGGEQFF,TGTGCCAGCAGTTTAGGGTTGTTTGGCGGTGGTGAGCAGTTCTTC
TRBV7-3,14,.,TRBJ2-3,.,CASSLFQEADTQYF,TGTGCCAGCAGCTTATTTCAGGAGGCAGATACGCAGTATTTT
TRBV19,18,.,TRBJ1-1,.,CASSTHTSIGRMNTEAFF,TGTGCCAGTAGTACCCACACATCTATTGGCAGGATGAACACTGAAGCTTTCTTT
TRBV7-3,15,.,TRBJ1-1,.,CASSLIGQMNTEAFF,TGTGCCAGCAGCTTAATAGGACAAATGAACACTGAAGCTTTCTTT
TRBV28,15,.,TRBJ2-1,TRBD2,CASTPGGSRHNEQFF,TGTGCCAGCACCCCCGGCGGGAGTCGCCACAATGAGCAGTTCTTC
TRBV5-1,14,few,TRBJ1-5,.,CASSDLRRTRPQHF,TGCGCCAGCAGCGATCTCAGGAGGACGCGGCCCCAGCATTTT
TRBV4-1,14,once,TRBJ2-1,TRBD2,CASTPRGTSGQQFF,TGCGCCAGCACCCCAAGAGGGACTAGCGGGCAGCAGTTCTTC
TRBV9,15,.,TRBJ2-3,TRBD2,CASSATSGRTDTQYF,TGTGCCAGCAGCGCGACTAGCGGGAGAACAGATACGCAGTATTTT
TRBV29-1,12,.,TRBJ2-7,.,CSVERPGYEQYF,TGCAGCGTTGAGAGGCCCGGCTACGAGCAGTACTTC
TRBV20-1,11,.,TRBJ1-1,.,CSAPMHTEAFF,TGCAGTGCTCCTATGCACACTGAAGCTTTCTTT
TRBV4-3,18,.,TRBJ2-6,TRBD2,CASSQGGSGGSGANVLTF,TGCGCCAGCAGCCAAGGGGGTAGCGGGGGCTCTGGGGCCAACGTCCTGACTTTC
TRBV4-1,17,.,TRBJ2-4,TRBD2,CASSQAVDGGSMKYQYF,TGCGCCAGCAGCCAAGCTGTTGACGGCGGGAGCATGAAGTATCAGTACTTC
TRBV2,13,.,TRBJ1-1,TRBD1,CASRGQVSTEAFF,TGTGCCAGCAGGGGACAGGTGAGCACTGAAGCTTTCTTT
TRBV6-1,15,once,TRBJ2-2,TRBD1,CASNVAGGATGELFF,TGTGCCAGCAACGTCGCAGGGGGCGCCACCGGGGAGCTGTTTTTT
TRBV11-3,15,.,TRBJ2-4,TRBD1,CASSLVGTVKNIQYF,TGTGCCAGCAGCTTAGTAGGGACAGTCAAAAACATTCAGTACTTC
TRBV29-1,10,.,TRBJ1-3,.,CSVLANTIYF,TGCAGCGTTTTGGCAAACACCATATATTTT
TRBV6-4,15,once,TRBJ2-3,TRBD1,CASSGPTGMGDTQYF,TGTGCCAGCAGTGGCCCGACAGGGATGGGAGATACGCAGTATTTT
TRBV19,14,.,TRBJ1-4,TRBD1,CASSAQGRKEKLFF,TGTGCCAGTAGCGCACAGGGGAGGAAAGAAAAACTGTTTTTT
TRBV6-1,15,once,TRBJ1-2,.,CASSEGIGTAYGYTF,TGTGCCAGCAGTGAAGGGATCGGAACAGCCTATGGCTACACCTTC